In this sample, the clone carrying this TCR beta chain is medium-sized. Its antigen is unidentified. Some clones are missing from TCRdb's copy, which holds only in-frame ones; the method was immunoSEQ multiplex PCR. This table holds roughly 9,600 clones, around two fifths found once. Responder and stimulator cells in the mixed lymphocyte reaction were cultured together for five to six days at 37°C. The record originates from a study of siplizumab effects on memory and regulatory T cells. Germline V gives CDR1 KGHSH, CDR2 LQKENI. The CDR3 consists of 13 residues. With 5 bases clipped from V and 8 bases from J, the junction kept 8 bases outside the gene matches.

The source is a human donor in good health; the cells came from an allogeneic mixed lymphocyte reaction. The chain carries TRBV18 and TRBJ1-2; 7 nucleotides line up with TRBD1. The sample taken for sequencing was CFSE-low (dividing) CD4+ T cells sorted from an allogeneic mixed lymphocyte reaction. This CDR3 is CASSSNRGQGYTF. In DNA, the CDR3 is TGTGCCAGCTCATCGAACAGGGGCCAGGGCTACACCTTC.